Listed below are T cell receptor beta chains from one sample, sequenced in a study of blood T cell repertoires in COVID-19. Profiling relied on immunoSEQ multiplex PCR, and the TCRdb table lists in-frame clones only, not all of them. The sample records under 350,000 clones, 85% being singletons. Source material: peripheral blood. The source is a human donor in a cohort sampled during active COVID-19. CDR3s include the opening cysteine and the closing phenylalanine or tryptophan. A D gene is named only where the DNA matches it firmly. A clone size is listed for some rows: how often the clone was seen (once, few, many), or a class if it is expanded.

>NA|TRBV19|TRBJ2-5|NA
TGTGCCAGTAGTCCGCGGACAGTAACCGAGAAAGAGACCCAGTACTTC
CASSPRTVTEKETQYF
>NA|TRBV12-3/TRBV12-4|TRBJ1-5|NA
TGTGCCAGCAGTTTTGATTCAGGGCAGCCCCAGCATTTT
CASSFDSGQPQHF
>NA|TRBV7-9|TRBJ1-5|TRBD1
TGTGCCAGCAGCGACACGGGACAGGGCATTCAGCCCCAGCATTTT
CASSDTGQGIQPQHF
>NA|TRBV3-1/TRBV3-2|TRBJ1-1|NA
TGTGCCAGCAGCCAAGCTGAGGTGGTGAACGCTGAAGCTTTCTTT
CASSQAEVVNAEAFF
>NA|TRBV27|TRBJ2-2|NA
TGTGCCAGCAGTTTGCGGGGCCTCCCGGGCGGGGAGCTGTTTTTT
CASSLRGLPGGELFF
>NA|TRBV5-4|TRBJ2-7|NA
TGTGCCAGCAGCCGGGGTTTCCAGCAGCAGTACTTC
CASSRGFQQQYF
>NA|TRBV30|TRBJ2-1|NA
TGTGCCTGGAGCGGGAATTATATCGATGAGCAGTTCTTC
CAWSGNYIDEQFF
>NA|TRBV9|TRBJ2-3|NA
TGTGCCAGCAGCGTGGGAGGTGTGGTGGATACGCAGTATTTT
CASSVGGVVDTQYF
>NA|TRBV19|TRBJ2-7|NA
TGTGCCAGTAGTATAGCCTCCGGGAGTACTGGATACGAGCAGTACTTC
CASSIASGSTGYEQYF
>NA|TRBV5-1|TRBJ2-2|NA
TGCGCCAGCAGCCCCGTTCTGGGAGAGGGCACCGGGGAGCTGTTTTTT
CASSPVLGEGTGELFF
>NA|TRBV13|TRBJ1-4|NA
TGTGCCAGCAGCTCCTCCACGACAGGTGCAACTAATGAAAAACTGTTTTTT
CASSSSTTGATNEKLFF
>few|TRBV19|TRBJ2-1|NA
TGTGCCAGTAGCACCACGGGCGGGCATGAGCAGTTCTTC
CASSTTGGHEQFF
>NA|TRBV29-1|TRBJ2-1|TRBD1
TGCAGCGTTGGACGACAGGGCCTATACAATGAGCAGTTCTTC
CSVGRQGLYNEQFF
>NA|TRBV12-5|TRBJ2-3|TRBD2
TGTGCTAGTGGTTCACCACTAGCGGGAGATTCAGATACGCAGTATTTT
CASGSPLAGDSDTQYF
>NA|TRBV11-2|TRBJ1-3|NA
TGTGCCAGCAGCTTAATGGCGGTTACTGGAAACACCATATATTTT
CASSLMAVTGNTIYF
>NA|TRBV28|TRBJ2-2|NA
TGTGCCAGCAGCATGGGACAGAACACCGGGGAGCTGTTTTTT
CASSMGQNTGELFF
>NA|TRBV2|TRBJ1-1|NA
TGTGCCAGCGCGGACAGGAACACTGAAGCTTTCTTT
CASADRNTEAFF
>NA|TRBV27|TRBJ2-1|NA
TGTGCCAGCAGTTTATACAGTTCCTACAATGAGCAGTTCTTC
CASSLYSSYNEQFF
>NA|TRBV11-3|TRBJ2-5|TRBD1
TGTGCCAGCAGCAACCAGGGGGCTCGGGAGACCCAGTACTTC
CASSNQGARETQYF
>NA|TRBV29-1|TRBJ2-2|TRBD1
TGCAGCGCAACTACGGGACAGTCGAACACCGGGGAGCTGTTTTTT
CSATTGQSNTGELFF
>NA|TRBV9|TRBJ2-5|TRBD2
TGTGCCAGCAGCCCAGACGGACTAGCGAAGGCGACCCAGTACTTC
CASSPDGLAKATQYF
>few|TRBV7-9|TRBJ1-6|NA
TGTGCCAGCAGCTTGCCAGCGAGCTCACCCCTCCACTTT
CASSLPASSPLHF